These T cell receptor beta chains were read from a single sample in a study of CD8 T cells in Susac syndrome. TCRdb reprocessed the immunoSEQ multiplex PCR reads with MiXCR, giving one entry per CDR3 protein. The sample lists about 210,000 distinct CDR3 sequences; roughly 96% were seen once. Sequencing was performed on CD4+ T cells from PBMCs. The receptors shown here come from a human donor with multiple sclerosis. CDR3s include the opening cysteine and the closing phenylalanine or tryptophan.

TRBJ2-2,TRBV12-3/TRBV12-4,CASSPRQGGELFF
TRBJ2-6,TRBV7-3,CASSTFGPGANVLTF
TRBJ2-2,TRBV18,CASSSGQLDTGELFF
TRBJ1-5,TRBV19,CASTRTGVGGNQPQHF
TRBJ2-1,TRBV25-1,CASSENSGTYNEQFF
TRBJ1-5,TRBV12-3/TRBV12-4,CASSLLGISGNQPQHF
TRBJ1-5,TRBV20-1,CSALTGQGKQPQHF
TRBJ2-7,TRBV29-1,CSDLNRVTGEQYF
TRBJ1-4,TRBV12-3/TRBV12-4,CASSLPHERLFF
TRBJ2-3,TRBV9,CASSVEEDTQYF
TRBJ1-2,TRBV7-3,CASSQRAGDYGYTF
TRBJ1-4,TRBV20-1,CSARRTGRQEKLFF
TRBJ2-1,TRBV10-3,CAIGKTGDEQFF
TRBJ2-1,TRBV5-1,CASSTQLAVGNEQFF
TRBJ2-1,TRBV30,CAWVSFNEQFF
TRBJ2-1,TRBV5-1,CASSLRQGGGNEQFF
TRBJ2-5,TRBV12-3/TRBV12-4,CASSPTGLGGTQYF
TRBJ2-2,TRBV2,CASGLQNTGELFF
TRBJ2-1,TRBV7-2,CASSLPGRGYNEQFF
TRBJ1-2,TRBV7-9,CASSFKQIYGYTF
TRBJ1-1,TRBV4-2,CASSHPKGTEAFF
TRBJ1-5,TRBV3-1,CASSQGRQGRAQHF
TRBJ1-2,TRBV20-1,CSARDQRGLGYTF
TRBJ1-2,TRBV27,CASSSTGQGAYGYTF
TRBJ1-2,TRBV3-1,CASRTENYGYTF
TRBJ2-7,TRBV29-1,CSVEERQTYEQYF
TRBJ2-3,TRBV27,CASSFQQPPQYF
TRBJ1-2,TRBV12-3/TRBV12-4,CASSLGGYTF
TRBJ2-7,TRBV28,CASSLGIISYEQYF
TRBJ1-2,TRBV7-6,CASSSEDGYTF
TRBJ1-2,TRBV29-1,CSVEDQVVNGYTF
TRBJ2-7,TRBV12-3/TRBV12-4,CASSGLAGVEQYF
TRBJ2-7,TRBV5-4,CASSLGRGYTYEQYF
TRBJ2-3,TRBV12-3/TRBV12-4,CASSTGTGVDTQYF
TRBJ2-5,TRBV7-2,CASSSRRGRGGQETQYF
TRBJ2-7,TRBV5-6,CASSYGRASTEQYF
TRBJ2-7,TRBV5-1,CASSPPVGEQYF
TRBJ2-1,TRBV30,CAWSRGRNEQFF